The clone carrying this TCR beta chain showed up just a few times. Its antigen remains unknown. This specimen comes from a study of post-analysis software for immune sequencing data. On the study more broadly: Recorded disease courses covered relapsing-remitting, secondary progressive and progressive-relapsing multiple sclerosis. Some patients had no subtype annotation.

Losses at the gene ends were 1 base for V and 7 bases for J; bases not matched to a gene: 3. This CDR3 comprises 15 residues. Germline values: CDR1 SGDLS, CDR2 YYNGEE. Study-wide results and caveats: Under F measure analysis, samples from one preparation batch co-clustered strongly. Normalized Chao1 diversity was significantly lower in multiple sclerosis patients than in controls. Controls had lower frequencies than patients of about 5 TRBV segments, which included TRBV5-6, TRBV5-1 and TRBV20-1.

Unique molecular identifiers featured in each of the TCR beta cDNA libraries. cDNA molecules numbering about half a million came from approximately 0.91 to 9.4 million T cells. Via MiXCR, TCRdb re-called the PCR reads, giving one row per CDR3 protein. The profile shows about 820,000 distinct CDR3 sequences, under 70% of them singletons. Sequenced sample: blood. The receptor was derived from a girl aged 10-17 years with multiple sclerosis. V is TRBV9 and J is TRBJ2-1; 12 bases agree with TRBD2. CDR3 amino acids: CASSVRLAGGNEQFF. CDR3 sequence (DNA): TGTGCCAGCAGCGTACGTCTAGCGGGAGGGAATGAGCAGTTCTTC.